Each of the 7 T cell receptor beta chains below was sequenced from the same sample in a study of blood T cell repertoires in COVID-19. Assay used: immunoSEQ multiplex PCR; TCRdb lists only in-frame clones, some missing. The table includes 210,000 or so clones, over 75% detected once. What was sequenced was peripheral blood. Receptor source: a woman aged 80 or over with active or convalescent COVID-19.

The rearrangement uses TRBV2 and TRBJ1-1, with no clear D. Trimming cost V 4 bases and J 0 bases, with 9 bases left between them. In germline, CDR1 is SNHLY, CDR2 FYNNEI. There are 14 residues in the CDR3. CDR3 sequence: CASSVYEMNTEAFF. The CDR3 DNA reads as TGTGCCAGCAGTGTTTACGAGATGAACACTGAAGCTTTCTTT.

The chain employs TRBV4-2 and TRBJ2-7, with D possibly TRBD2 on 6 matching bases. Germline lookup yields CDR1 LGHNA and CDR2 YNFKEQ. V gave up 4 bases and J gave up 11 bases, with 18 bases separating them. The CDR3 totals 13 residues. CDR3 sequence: CASSPFVMEREYF. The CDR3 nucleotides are TGTGCCAGCAGCCCTTTCGTTATGGAGCGGGAGTACTTC.

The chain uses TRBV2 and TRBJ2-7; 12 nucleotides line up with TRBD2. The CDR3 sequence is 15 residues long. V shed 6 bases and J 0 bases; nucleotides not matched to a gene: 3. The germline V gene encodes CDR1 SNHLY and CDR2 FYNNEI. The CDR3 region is CASSVTSGGSYEQYF. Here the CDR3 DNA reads TGTGCCAGCAGCGTGACTAGCGGGGGCTCCTACGAGCAGTACTTC.

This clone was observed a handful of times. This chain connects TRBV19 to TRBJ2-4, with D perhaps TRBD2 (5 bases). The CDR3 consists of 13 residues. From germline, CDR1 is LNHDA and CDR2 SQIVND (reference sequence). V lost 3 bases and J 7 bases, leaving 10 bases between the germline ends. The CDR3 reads CASSIEGANIQYF. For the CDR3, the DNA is TGTGCCAGTAGTATTGAGGGCGCTAACATTCAGTACTTC. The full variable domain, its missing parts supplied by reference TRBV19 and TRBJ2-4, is DGGITQSPKYLFRKEGQNVTLSCEQNLNHDAMYWYRQDPGQGLRLIYYSQIVNDFQKGDIAEGYSVSREKKESFPLTVTSAQKNPTAFYLCASSIEGANIQYFGAGTRLSVL.

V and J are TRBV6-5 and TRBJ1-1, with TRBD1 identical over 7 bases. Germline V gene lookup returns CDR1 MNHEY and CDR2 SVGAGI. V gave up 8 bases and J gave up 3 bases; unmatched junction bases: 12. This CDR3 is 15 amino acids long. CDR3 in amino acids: CASGQRHDRDTEAFF. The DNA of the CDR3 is TGTGCCAGCGGTCAAAGGCACGACAGGGACACTGAAGCTTTCTTT.

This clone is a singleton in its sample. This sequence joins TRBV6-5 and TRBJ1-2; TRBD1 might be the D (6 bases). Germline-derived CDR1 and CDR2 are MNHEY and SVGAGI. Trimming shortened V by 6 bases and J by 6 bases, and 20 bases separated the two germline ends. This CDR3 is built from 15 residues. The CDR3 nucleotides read TGTGCCAGCAGGGTTGGGGCAGGGGTGTTGAATGGCTACACCTTC. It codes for CASRVGAGVLNGYTF.

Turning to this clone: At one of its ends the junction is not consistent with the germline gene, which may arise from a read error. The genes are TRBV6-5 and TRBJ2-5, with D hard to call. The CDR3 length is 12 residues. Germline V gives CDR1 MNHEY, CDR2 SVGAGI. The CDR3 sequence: CASSHGEEAQYF. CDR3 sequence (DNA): TGTGCCAGCAGTCACGGCGAAGAGGCCCAGTACTTC.